The 4 T cell receptor beta chains presented below share a single source sample, sequenced in a study of cytomegalovirus exposure and HLA in healthy donors. The PCR ran on 60 Vbeta and 13 Jbeta primers. Profiled with immunoSEQ multiplex PCR; TCRdb holds only in-frame clones, not every one. Of around 150,000 clones in the sample, around 77% are singletons; the top ten hold about 3.8%. The specimen was PBMCs. These receptors were taken from a man aged 25-45 years in good health and CMV-seropositive.

This clone was detected a few times. The chain has TRBV5-6 and TRBJ2-7, with a possible D match to TRBD2 (5 bases). The CDR3 covers 14 residues. V was shortened by 1 base and J by 3 bases, with 11 bases between the two germline ends. Germline CDR1 reads SGHDT; CDR2 reads YYEEEE. Here the CDR3 DNA reads TGTGCCAGCAGCTTGAGCCAGGAGGACTACGAGCAGTACTTC. It codes for CASSLSQEDYEQYF.

The chain combines TRBV2 with TRBJ1-2; D possibly corresponds to TRBD1 (6 bases). The CDR3 spans 11 residues. V was pared by 6 bases and J by 7 bases, with 9 bases between. The germline V gene has CDR1 SNHLY and CDR2 FYNNEI. CDR3 bases: TGTGCCAGCAGCGACAGGCTTGGCTACACCTTC. Translation gives CASSDRLGYTF.

V gene TRBV29-1 combines with J gene TRBJ2-7; TRBD2 agrees at 11 bases. The germline CDR1 and CDR2 sequences are SQVTM and ANQGSEA. The CDR3 consists of 15 residues. The J segment lost 2 bases and the V segment lost 6 bases, leaving 9 bases of the junction unmatched. CDR3 in amino acids: CSVEGGSGGAYEQYF. In nucleotides, the CDR3 is TGCAGCGTGGAGGGCGGTAGCGGGGGGGCCTACGAGCAGTACTTC.

V gene TRBV6-5 combines with J gene TRBJ1-2; 7 bases match TRBD1. The germline gives CDR1 MNHEY, CDR2 SVGAGI. After removal of 6 bases from V and 8 bases from J, the junction contained 9 bases not matched to a gene. The length of the CDR3 is 13 residues. CDR3 residues: CASRPDRSRGYTF. In DNA form, the CDR3 reads TGTGCCAGCAGACCGGACAGGTCGAGGGGCTACACCTTC.